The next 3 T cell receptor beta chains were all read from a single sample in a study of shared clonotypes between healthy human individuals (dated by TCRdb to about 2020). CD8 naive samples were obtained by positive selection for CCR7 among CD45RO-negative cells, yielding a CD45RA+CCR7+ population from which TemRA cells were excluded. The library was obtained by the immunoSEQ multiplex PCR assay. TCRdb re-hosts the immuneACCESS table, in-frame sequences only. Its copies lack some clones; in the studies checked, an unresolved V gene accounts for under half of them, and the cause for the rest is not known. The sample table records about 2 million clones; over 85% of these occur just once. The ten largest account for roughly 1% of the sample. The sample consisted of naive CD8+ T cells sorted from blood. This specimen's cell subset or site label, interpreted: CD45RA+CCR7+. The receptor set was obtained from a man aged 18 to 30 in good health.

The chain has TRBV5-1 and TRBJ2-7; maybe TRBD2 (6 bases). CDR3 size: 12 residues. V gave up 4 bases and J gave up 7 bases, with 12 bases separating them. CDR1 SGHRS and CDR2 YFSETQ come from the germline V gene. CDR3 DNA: TGCGCCAGCAGCGGTGGAGGAGGGGAGCAGTACTTC. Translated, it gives CASSGGGGEQYF. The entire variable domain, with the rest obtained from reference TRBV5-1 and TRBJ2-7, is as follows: KAGVTQTPRYLIKTRGQQVTLSCSPISGHRSVSWYQQTPGQGLQFLFEYFSETQRNKGNFPGRFSGRQFSNSRSEMNVSTLELGDSALYLCASSGGGGEQYFGPGTRLTVT.

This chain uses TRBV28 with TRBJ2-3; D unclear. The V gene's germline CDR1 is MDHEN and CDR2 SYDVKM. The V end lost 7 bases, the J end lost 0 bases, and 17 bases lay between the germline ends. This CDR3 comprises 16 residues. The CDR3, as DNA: TGTGCCAGCACCCTCGCGCCGGTTTCTAGCACAGATACGCAGTATTTT. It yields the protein CASTLAPVSSTDTQYF.

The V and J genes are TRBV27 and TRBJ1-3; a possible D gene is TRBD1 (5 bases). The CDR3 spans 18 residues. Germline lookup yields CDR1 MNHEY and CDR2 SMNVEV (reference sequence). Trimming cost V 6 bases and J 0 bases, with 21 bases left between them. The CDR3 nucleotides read TGTGCCAGCAGGGCGGGGGGGGAGCCCCTCGACTCTGGAAACACCATATATTTT. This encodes CASRAGGEPLDSGNTIYF.